This section outlines one TCR beta chain sequence together with its context. The data were taken from a study of OX40 agonist ivuxolimab in advanced cancers. Libraries were prepared by immunoSEQ multiplex PCR; TCRdb keeps only in-frame clonotypes and omits some of them. The sample carries around 60,000 clones, 89% recorded once. Germline-derived CDR1 and CDR2 are PRHDT and FYEKMQ (reference sequence). The CDR3 length is 17 residues. V was trimmed by 4 bases and J by 6 bases, leaving 22 bases between them. The sequence was collected from an adult with an advanced solid tumor such as melanoma, head and neck, liver or kidney cancer. The gene calls are TRBV13 and TRBJ2-1, with D tentatively TRBD1 or TRBD2 (7 bases each). Source: CD4+ or CD8+ T cells sorted from blood, taken in a trial of the OX40 agonist ivuxolimab. The CDR3 reads CASSSGGEKGRFNEQFF. The CDR3 region has the DNA TGTGCCAGCAGCTCAGGGGGGGAGAAAGGAAGGTTCAATGAGCAGTTCTTC.